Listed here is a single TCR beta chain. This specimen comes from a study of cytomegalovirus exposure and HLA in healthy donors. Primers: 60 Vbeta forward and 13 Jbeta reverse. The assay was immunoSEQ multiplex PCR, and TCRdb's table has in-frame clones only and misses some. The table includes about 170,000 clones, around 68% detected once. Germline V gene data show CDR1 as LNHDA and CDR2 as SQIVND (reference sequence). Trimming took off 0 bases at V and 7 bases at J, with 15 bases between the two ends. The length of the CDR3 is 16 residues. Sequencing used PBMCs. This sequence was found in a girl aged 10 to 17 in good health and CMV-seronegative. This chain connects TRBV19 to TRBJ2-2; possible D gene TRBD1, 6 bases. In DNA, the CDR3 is TGTGCCAGTAGTATAGATCCTCCACAGGGTCACGGGGAGCTGTTTTTT. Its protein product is CASSIDPPQGHGELFF.